This entry describes one TCR beta chain. Trimming removed 6 bases from V and 5 bases from J; junction bases left unmatched: 4. This CDR3 has 14 amino acids. The library targeted TCRbeta and was prepared with unique molecular identifiers. Each CDR3 protein gets one entry after TCRdb re-called the PCR reads with MiXCR. The table has 500,000 to 600,000 distinct CDR3 sequences, around 20% seen once. The sample is drawn from a study of T-cell reconstitution after alpha-beta-depleted transplantation in children. The receptor was isolated from a human donor who donated a stem cell graft to a child with acute lymphoblastic leukemia. J is TRBJ2-1 and V is TRBV12-3 or TRBV12-4, with 10 bases lining up with TRBD2. This material consisted of PBMCs from the stem cell graft donor, taken from the stem cell graft. Here the CDR3 reads CASRGTSGDNEQFF. The CDR3 DNA reads TGTGCCAGCAGGGGAACTAGCGGGGACAATGAGCAGTTCTTC.